Listed here is a single T cell receptor beta chain. Its antigen is still unknown. No base quality information exists; no much larger clone differs at one position. Sequences MNHEY (CDR1) and SVGAGI (CDR2) are obtained from the germline V gene. At the junction V is shortened by 4 bases and J by 5 bases, with 12 bases in between. The CDR3 spans 13 residues, from the cysteine through the phenylalanine. Solely the CDR3 DNA is kept, with 39 bases framed from the first base. This record comes from a study of T cells in tumors after PD-1 blockade (dated by TCRdb to between 2019 and 2020). At the level of the whole study: Prior checkpoint blockade, systemic immunosuppressant use, and recent radiotherapy or other anti-cancer therapy within 4 weeks were grounds for patient exclusion. Pembrolizumab 200 mg every 3 weeks or cemiplimab 350 mg every 2 weeks was administered to patients. A subset of patients also received ongoing daily vismodegib 150 mg during anti-PD-1 treatment. Peripheral blood samples averaged around 110,000 TCR templates (range roughly 24,679-257,772) and roughly 34,000 unique clonotypes. The study performed paired single-cell RNA and TCR sequencing on site-matched tumors from BCC or SCC patients before and after anti-PD-1 therapy. To compare clonotypes in blood and tumor, bulk TCR sequencing was done on nine to ten peripheral blood samples taken from a handful of patients. RECIST version 1.1 was used to evaluate clinical response.

For bulk TCRbeta sequencing, genomic DNA was extracted from tumor biopsies or peripheral blood, and input amounts ranged from roughly 600 ng to 6,500 ng. All patients had histologically proven advanced or metastatic basal or squamous cell carcinoma and were poor candidates for surgical resection. The basal cell carcinoma cohort comprised roughly twelve patients, of whom roughly 8 had bulk tumor TCR sequencing. General findings and caveats noted by the study authors: Roughly 38% of TCR clonotypes from the tumor were detected in blood, and certain novel exhausted tumor clones were present in blood collected before treatment, which suggests recruitment from the periphery. Where the novel T cell clones came from was not identified, and possible sources could include lymphoid organs or rare unexpanded clones inside the tumor or in the tumor periphery.

The immunoSEQ platform was used for deep TCRbeta sequencing. In the authors' own workflow: Only productive rearrangements were exported from the immunoSEQ Analyzer for downstream analysis. T cell phenotypes were assigned to bulk TCRbeta clonotypes by matching the clonotypes to single-cell RNA+TCR-seq clones with the same TCRbeta sequence. Clone enrichment in tumor was computed as tumor frequency divided by PBMC frequency from bulk TCR sequencing. GLIPH was used to sort TCRs into specificity groups, which are clusters of distinct TCRs that likely recognize common antigens through shared CDR3 motifs. Held by TCRdb, this immuneACCESS table contains in-frame sequences only and omits some clones. Under half of the omission traces to an unresolved V gene where checked; the cause of the rest is unknown. V and J calls and clone size are given by that table; D and trimming were obtained from the DNA. For this sample the table gives approximately 47,000 clones, of which more than 65% were detected only once. In total, the top ten clones hold roughly 9.4% of the sample.

The receptor was isolated from a human donor with advanced basal cell or squamous cell carcinoma (not recorded which). Sequenced here: PBMCs, sampled before anti-PD-1 therapy. This chain joins TRBV6-5 to TRBJ2-7; the D gene is perhaps TRBD2, from 6 matching bases. The DNA is as follows: TGTGCCAGCAGTTCGGGGGTACGCCACGAGCAGTACTTC. Its protein is CASSSGVRHEQYF.